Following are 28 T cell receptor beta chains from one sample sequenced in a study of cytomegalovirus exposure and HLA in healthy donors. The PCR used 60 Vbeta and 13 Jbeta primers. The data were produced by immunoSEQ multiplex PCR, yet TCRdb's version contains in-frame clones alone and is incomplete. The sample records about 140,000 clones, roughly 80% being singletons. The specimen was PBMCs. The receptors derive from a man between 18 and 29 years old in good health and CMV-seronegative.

The CDR3 protein is CASSWTAQETQYF. CDR3 DNA: TGTGCCAGCAGCTGGACAGCCCAAGAGACCCAGTACTTC. V is TRBV5-4 and J is TRBJ2-5, with TRBD1 as a possible D gene (6 bases). The ends were cut back, 3 bases at V and 1 base at J, with 7 bases in the middle. The germline gives CDR1 SGHNT, CDR2 YYREEE (reference sequence). The CDR3 sequence is 13 residues long.

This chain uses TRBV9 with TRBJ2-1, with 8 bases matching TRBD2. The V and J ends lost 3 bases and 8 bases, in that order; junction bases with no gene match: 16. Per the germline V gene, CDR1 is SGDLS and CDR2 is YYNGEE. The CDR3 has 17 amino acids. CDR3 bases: TGTGCCAGCAGCGCCGAAGCTCGTGGCGGGGGGCGGGATGAGCAGTTCTTC. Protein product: CASSAEARGGGRDEQFF.

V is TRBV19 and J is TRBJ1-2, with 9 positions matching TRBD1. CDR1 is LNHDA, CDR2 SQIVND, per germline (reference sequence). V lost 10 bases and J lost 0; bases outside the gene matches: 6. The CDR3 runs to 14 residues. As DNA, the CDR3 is TGTGCCACTAAGACAGGGGGAGCTAACTATGGCTACACCTTC. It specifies CATKTGGANYGYTF.

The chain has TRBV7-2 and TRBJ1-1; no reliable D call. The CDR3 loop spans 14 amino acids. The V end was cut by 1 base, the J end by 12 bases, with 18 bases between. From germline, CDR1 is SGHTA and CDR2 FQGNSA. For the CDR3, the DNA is TGTGCCAGCAGCTTAGGTCGGGGAGCGAGACCTTCTTTCTTT. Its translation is CASSLGRGARPSFF.

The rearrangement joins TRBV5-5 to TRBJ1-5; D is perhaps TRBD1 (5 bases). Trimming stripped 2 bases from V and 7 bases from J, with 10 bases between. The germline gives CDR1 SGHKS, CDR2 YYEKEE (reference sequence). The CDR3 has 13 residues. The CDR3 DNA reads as TGTGCCAGCAGCTTAAGGGACTGGCAGCCCCAGCATTTT. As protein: CASSLRDWQPQHF.

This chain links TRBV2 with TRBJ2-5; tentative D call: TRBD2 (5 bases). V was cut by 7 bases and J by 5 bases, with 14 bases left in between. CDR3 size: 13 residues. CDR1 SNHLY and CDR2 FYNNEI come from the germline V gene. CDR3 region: CASIGGSYETQYF. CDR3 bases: TGTGCCAGCATCGGAGGTTCTTATGAGACCCAGTACTTC.

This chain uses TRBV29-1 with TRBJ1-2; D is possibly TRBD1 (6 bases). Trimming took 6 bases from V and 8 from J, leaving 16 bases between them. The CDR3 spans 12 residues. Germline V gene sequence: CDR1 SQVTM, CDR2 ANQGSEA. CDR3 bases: TGCAGCGTCAGACAGGACGGATTGGGCTACACCTTC. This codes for CSVRQDGLGYTF.

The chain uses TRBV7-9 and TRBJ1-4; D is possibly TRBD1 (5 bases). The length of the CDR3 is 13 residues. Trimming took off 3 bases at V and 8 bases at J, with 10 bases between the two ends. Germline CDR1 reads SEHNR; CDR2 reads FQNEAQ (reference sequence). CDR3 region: CASSFTGGEKLFF. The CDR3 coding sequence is TGTGCCAGCAGCTTCACAGGTGGGGAAAAACTGTTTTTT.

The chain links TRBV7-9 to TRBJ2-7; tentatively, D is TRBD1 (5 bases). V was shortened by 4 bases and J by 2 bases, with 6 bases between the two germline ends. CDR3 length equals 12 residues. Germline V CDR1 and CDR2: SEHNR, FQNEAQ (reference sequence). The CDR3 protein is CASSSGPYEQYF. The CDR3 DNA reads TGTGCCAGCAGCTCAGGGCCCTACGAGCAGTACTTC.

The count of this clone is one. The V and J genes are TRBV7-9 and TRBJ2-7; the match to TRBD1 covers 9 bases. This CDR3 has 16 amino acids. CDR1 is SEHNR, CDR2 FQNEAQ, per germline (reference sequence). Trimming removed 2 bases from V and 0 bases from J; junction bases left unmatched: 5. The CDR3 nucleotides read TGTGCCAGCAGCTTATTAGGACAGGGGAGCTCCTACGAGCAGTACTTC. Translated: CASSLLGQGSSYEQYF.

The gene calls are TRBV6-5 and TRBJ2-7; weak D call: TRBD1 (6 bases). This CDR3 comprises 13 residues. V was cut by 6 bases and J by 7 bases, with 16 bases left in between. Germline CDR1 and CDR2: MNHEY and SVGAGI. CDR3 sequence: CASRLEAGVEQYF. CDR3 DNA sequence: TGTGCCAGCAGACTCGAGGCAGGGGTAGAGCAGTACTTC.

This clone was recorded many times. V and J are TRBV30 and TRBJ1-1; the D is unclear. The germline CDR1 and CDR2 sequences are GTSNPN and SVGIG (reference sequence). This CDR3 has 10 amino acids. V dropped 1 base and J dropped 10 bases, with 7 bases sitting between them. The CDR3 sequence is CAWSGRGAFF. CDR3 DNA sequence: TGTGCCTGGAGTGGCCGGGGAGCTTTCTTT.

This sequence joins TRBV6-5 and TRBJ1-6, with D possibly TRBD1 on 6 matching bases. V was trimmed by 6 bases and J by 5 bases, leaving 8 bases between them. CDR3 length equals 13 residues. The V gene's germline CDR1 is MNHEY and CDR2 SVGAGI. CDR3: CASSAGDNSPLHF. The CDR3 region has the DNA TGTGCCAGCAGCGCAGGGGATAATTCACCCCTCCACTTT.

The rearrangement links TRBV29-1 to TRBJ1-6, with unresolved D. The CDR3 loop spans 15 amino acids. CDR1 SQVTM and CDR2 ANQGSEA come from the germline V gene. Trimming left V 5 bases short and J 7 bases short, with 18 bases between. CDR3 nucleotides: TGCAGCGTTCGCATCGGAGCGGTGAGAAATTCACCCCTCCACTTT. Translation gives CSVRIGAVRNSPLHF.

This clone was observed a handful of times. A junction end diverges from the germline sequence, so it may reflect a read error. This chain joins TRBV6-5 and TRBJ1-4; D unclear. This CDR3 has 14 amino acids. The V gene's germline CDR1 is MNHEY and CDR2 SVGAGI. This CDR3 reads CPLAHPTTNEKLFF. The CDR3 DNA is TGCCCGTTGGCACATCCCACAACTAATGAAAAACTGTTTTTT.

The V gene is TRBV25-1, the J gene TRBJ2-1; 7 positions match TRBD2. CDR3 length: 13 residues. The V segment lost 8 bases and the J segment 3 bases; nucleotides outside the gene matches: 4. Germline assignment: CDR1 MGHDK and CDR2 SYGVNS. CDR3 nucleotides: TGTGCCAGCGGGAGGGAGAGCTACAATGAGCAGTTCTTC. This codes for CASGRESYNEQFF.

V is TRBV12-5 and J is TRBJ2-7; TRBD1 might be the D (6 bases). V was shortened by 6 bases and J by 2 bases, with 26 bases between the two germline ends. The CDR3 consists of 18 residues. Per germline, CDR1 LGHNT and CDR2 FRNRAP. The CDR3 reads CASGFPAPTGGPPYEQYF. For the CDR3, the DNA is TGTGCTAGTGGATTCCCCGCGCCGACAGGCGGTCCTCCCTACGAGCAGTACTTC.

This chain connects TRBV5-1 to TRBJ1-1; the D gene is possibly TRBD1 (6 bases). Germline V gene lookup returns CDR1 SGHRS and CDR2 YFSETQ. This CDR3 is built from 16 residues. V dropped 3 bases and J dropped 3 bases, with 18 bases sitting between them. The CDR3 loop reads CASSSRDQGGDTEAFF. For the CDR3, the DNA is TGCGCCAGCAGCTCCCGGGACCAAGGGGGGGACACTGAAGCTTTCTTT.

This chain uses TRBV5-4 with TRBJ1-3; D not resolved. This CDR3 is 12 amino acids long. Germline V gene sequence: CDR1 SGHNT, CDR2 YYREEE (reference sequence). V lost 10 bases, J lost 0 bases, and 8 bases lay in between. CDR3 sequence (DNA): TGTGCCTGGCGGTTCTCTGGAAACACCATATATTTT. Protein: CAWRFSGNTIYF.

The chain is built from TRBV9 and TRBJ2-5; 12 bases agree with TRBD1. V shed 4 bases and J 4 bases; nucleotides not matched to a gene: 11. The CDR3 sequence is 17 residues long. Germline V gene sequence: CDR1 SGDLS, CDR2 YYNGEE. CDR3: CASSPAPGTGGLETQYF. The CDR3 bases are TGTGCCAGCAGCCCGGCCCCCGGGACAGGGGGCTTAGAGACCCAGTACTTC.

The CDR3 DNA reads TGTGCCAGTAGTTTCTGGACAGGGGGGACTGAAGCTTTCTTT. It encodes CASSFWTGGTEAFF. The chain links TRBV19 to TRBJ1-1; 10 nucleotides agree with TRBD1. This CDR3 has 14 residues. Looked up from germline, CDR1 is LNHDA and CDR2 is SQIVND (reference sequence). Trimming at V came to 5 bases and at J to 5 bases, leaving 5 bases not matched to a gene.

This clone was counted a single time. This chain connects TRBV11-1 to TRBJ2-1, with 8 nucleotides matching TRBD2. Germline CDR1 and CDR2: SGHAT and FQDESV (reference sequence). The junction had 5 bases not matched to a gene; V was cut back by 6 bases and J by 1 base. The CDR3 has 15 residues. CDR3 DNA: TGTGCCAGCAGAGGGCCGGGAGGGTCCTACAATGAGCAGTTCTTC. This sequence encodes CASRGPGGSYNEQFF.

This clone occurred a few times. Written as DNA, the CDR3 is TGTGCCAGCAGTGGCCAGAACTATGGCTACACCTTC. This gives the protein CASSGQNYGYTF. This chain joins TRBV2 and TRBJ1-2; D is undetermined. V was shortened by 4 bases and J by 2 bases, with 5 bases between the two germline ends. The CDR3 sequence is 12 residues long. The germline V gene has CDR1 SNHLY and CDR2 FYNNEI.

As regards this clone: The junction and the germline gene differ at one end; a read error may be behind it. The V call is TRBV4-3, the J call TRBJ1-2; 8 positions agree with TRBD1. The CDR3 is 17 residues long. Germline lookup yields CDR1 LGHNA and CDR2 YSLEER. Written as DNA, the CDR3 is TGCGCCAGCAGTCAAGGGGGACAGGAGACAGTAGTGCATGGCTACACCTTC. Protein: CASSQGGQETVVHGYTF.

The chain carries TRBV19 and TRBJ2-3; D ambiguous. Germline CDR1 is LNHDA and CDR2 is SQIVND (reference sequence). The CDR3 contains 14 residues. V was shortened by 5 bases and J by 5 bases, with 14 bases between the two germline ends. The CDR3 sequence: CASSAKLTGDTQYF. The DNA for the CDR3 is TGTGCCAGTAGTGCTAAGTTGACGGGAGATACGCAGTATTTT.

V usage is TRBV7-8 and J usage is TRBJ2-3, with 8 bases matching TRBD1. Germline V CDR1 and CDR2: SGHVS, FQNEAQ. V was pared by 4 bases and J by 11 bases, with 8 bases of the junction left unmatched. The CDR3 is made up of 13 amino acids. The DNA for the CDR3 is TGTGCCAGCAGCTCCCATACTGGGACAGGGCAGTATTTT. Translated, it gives CASSSHTGTGQYF. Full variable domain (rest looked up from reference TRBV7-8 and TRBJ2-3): GAGVSQSPRYKVAKRGQDVALRCDPISGHVSLFWYQQALGQGPEFLTYFQNEAQLDKSGLPSDRFFAERPEGSVSTLKIQRTQQEDSAVYLCASSSHTGTGQYFGPGTRLTVL.

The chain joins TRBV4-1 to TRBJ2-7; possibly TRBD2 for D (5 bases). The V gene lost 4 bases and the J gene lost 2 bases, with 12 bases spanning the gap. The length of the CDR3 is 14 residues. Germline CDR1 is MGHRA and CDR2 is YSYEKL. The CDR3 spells CASSLREGAYEQYF. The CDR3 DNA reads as TGCGCCAGCAGCCTACGCGAGGGAGCCTACGAGCAGTACTTC.

In nucleotides, the CDR3 is TGTGCCAGCAGCTTATACCCCCAGGGTTCCTACGAGCAGTACTTC. Protein sequence: CASSLYPQGSYEQYF. The chain has TRBV5-4 and TRBJ2-7; possibly TRBD1 for D (5 bases). V was clipped by 2 bases and J by 1 base, with 13 bases between them. Looked up from germline, CDR1 is SGHNT and CDR2 is YYREEE (reference sequence). The CDR3 loop spans 15 amino acids.